Detailed here is one T cell receptor (beta chain). As yet, its antigen is unknown. PCR employed 60 Vbeta and 13 Jbeta primers. Assay used: immunoSEQ multiplex PCR; TCRdb lists only in-frame clones, some missing. The sample has about 210,000 clones, 75% to 80% seen once. The record originates from a study of cytomegalovirus exposure and HLA in healthy donors. Study-wide results and caveats: Reports state that TCR beta sequences accurately predicted most subjects' HLA-A and HLA-B alleles. Highly shared variants forming one cluster were likely a sequencing artifact. In a later analysis, parvovirus B19, influenza, CMV and Epstein-Barr virus appeared linked to several top co-occurrence clusters.

V was clipped by 4 bases and J by 11 bases, with 9 bases between them. This CDR3 region has 11 residues. Per the germline V gene, CDR1 is SNHLY and CDR2 is FYNNEI. This chain uses TRBV2 with TRBJ2-4; the D is unclear. The TCR was taken from a woman between 25 and 40 years old in good health and CMV-seropositive. The sample taken for sequencing was PBMCs. Written as DNA, the CDR3 is TGTGCCAGCAGTGCTGTAAGCTTTCAGTACTTC. Protein product: CASSAVSFQYF.